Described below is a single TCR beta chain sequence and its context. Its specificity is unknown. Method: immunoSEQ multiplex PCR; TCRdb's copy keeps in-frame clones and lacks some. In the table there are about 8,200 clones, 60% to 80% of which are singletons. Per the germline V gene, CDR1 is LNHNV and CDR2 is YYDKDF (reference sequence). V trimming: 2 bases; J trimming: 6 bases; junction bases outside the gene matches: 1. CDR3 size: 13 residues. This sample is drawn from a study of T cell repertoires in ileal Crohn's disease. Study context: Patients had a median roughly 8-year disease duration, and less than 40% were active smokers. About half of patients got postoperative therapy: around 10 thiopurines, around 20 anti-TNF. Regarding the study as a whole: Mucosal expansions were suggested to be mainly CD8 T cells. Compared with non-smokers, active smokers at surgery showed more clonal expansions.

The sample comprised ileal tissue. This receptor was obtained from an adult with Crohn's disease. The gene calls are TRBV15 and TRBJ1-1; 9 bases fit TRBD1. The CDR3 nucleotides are TGTGCCACCAGCAGAAGGACAGGGGCTGAAGCTTTCTTT. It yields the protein CATSRRTGAEAFF.